Sequencing of this T cell receptor (beta chain) was carried out in a study of shared clonotypes between healthy human individuals. Whole-study context: Every donor yielded three CD4 naive, three CD4 memory, two CD8 naive and one CD8 memory plate.

TCRdb's table, derived via immunoSEQ multiplex PCR, lists solely in-frame clones and lacks some. This sample yields about 680,000 clones, of which under 95% are seen a single time; approximately 24% belongs to the top ten. Naive CD8 cells lacked CD45RO and underwent positive selection for CCR7, leaving out terminally differentiated effector memory CD45RA+ cells. Trimming stripped 6 bases from V and 6 bases from J, with 15 bases between. Germline CDR1 and CDR2: MNHNY and SVGAGI (reference sequence). This CDR3 contains 14 residues. The V gene is TRBV6-6, the J gene TRBJ1-5; D is possibly TRBD1 (6 bases). The receptor's source is a man aged 25-45 years in good health. Input material: naive CD8+ T cells sorted from blood. CDR3 residues: CASREQGKGQPQHF. DNA of the CDR3: TGTGCCAGCAGGGAACAGGGTAAGGGTCAGCCCCAGCATTTT.